This note documents a single T cell receptor (beta chain) sequence. The antigen is not known. This specimen comes from a study of T cell responses to AZD1222 COVID-19 vaccine. The overall study: Pooled together were second doses at about 4 or about 12 weeks. Findings and limits, study-wide: The study found vaccine-associated CD4 TCRs spanning spike, dominant at 160-218 and 743-854.

Sequenced by immunoSEQ multiplex PCR; TCRdb stores in-frame clones only, minus some. Of over 100,000 clones in the sample, 70% to 90% are singletons; the top ten hold 5%. This CDR3 has 16 amino acids. Trimming removed 4 bases from V and 2 bases from J; junction bases left unmatched: 5. CDR1 and CDR2 (germline): SGHKS, YYEKEE (reference sequence). The clonotype was recovered from an adult in good health. V usage is TRBV5-5 and J usage is TRBJ2-3; 12 nucleotides line up with TRBD2. The starting material was peripheral blood, obtained on day 0 of AZD1222 vaccination. The CDR3 reads CASSQGLAGLTDTQYF. CDR3 DNA: TGTGCCAGCAGCCAGGGACTAGCGGGTCTCACAGATACGCAGTATTTT.